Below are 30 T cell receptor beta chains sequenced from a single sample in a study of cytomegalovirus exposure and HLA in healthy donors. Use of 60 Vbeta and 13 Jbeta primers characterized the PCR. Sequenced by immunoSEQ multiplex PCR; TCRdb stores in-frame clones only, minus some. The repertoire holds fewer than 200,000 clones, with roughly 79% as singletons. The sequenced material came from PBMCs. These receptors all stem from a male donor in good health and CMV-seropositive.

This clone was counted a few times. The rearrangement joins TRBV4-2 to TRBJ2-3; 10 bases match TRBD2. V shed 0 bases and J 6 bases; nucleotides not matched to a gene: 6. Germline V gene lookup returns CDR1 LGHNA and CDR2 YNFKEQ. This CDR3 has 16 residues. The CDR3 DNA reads TGTGCCAGCAGCCAAGAATGGAAGCGGGGGGGGGATACGCAGTATTTT. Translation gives CASSQEWKRGGDTQYF.

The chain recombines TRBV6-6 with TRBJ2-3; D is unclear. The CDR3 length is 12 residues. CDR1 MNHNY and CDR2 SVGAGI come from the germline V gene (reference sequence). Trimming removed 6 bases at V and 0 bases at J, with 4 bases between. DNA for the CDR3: TGTGCCAGCAGAACTAGCACAGATACGCAGTATTTT. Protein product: CASRTSTDTQYF.

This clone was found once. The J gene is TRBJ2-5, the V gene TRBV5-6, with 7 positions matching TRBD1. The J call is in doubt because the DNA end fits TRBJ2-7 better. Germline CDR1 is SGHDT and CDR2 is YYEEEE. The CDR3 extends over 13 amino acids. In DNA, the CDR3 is TGTGCCAGCAGCCGGGACAGCAACTACGAGCAGTACTTC. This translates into CASSRDSNYEQYF.

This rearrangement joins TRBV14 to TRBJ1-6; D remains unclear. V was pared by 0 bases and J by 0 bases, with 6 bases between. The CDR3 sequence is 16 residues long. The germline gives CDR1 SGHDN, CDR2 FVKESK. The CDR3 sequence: CASSQDRFSYNSPLHF. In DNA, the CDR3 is TGTGCCAGCAGCCAAGATCGTTTCTCCTATAATTCACCCCTCCACTTT.

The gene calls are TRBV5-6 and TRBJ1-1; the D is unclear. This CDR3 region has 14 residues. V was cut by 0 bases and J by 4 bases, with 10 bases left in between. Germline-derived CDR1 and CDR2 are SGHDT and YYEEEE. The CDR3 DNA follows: TGTGCCAGCAGCTTGGCCCCACGGAGCACTGAAGCTTTCTTT. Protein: CASSLAPRSTEAFF.

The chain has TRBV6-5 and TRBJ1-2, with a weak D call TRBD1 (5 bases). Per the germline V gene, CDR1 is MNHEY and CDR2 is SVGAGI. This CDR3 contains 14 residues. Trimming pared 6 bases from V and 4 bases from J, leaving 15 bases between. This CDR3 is CASSNSRGGYGYTF. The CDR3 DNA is TGTGCCAGCAGCAACAGCCGGGGGGGCTATGGCTACACCTTC.

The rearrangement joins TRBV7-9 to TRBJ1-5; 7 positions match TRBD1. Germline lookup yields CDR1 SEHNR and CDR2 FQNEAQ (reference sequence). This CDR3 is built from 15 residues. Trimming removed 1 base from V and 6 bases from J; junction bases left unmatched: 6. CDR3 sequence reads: CASSLEAGGGQPQHF. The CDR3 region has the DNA TGTGCCAGCAGCTTAGAGGCAGGGGGTGGTCAGCCCCAGCATTTT.

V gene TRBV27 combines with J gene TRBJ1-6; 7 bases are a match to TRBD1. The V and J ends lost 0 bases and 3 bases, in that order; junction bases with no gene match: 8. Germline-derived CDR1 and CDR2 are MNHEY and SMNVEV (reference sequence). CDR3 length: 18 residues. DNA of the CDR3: TGTGCCAGCAGTTTATCCAGACAGGGATCCTTCTATAATTCACCCCTCCACTTT. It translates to CASSLSRQGSFYNSPLHF.

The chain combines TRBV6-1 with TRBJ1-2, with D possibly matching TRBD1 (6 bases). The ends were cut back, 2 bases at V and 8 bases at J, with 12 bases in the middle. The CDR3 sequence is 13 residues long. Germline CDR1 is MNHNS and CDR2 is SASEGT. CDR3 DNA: TGTGCCAGCAGTGAAATGGGGGCGGGCGGCTACACCTTC. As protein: CASSEMGAGGYTF.

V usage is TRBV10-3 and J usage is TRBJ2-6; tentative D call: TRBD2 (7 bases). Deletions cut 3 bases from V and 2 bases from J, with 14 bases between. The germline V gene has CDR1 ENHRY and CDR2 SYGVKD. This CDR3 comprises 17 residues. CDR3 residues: CAISERGGGAGANVLTF. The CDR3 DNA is TGTGCCATCAGTGAAAGGGGAGGGGGGGCTGGGGCCAACGTCCTGACTTTC.

The CDR3 DNA follows: TGTGCCAGCAGTGAGGTCAGGGGGAATAGGTATAATTCACCCCTCCACTTT. This sequence encodes CASSEVRGNRYNSPLHF. V is TRBV2 and J is TRBJ1-6, with TRBD1 matching 7 bases. The germline V gene encodes CDR1 SNHLY and CDR2 FYNNEI. Trimming at V came to 3 bases and at J to 4 bases, leaving 9 bases not matched to a gene. This CDR3 is 17 amino acids long.

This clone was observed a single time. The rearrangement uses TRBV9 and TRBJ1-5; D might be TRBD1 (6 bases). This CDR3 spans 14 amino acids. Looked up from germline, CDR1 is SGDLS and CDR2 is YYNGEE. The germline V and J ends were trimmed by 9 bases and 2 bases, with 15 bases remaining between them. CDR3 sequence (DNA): TGTGCCATCCGTCCAGGGGAGCGCAATCAGCCCCAGCATTTT. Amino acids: CAIRPGERNQPQHF.

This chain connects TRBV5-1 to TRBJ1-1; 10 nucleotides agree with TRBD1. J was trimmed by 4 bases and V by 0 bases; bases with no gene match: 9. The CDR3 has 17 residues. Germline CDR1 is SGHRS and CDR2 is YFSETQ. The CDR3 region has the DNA TGCGCCAGCAGCTTGGGGACAGGGGGTTTAGGAACCACTGAAGCTTTCTTT. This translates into CASSLGTGGLGTTEAFF.

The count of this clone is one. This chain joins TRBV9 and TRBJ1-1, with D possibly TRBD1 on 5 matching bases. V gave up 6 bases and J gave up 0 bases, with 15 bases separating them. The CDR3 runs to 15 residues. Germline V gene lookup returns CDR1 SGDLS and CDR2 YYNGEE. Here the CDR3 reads CASTPGDAVNTEAFF. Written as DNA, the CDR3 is TGTGCCAGCACCCCGGGGGACGCGGTGAACACTGAAGCTTTCTTT.

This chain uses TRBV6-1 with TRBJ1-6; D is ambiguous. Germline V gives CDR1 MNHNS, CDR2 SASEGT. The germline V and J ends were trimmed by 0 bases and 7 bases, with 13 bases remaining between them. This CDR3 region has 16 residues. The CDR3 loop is CASSEATYRGNSPLHF. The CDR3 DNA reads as TGTGCCAGCAGTGAAGCTACCTACAGAGGGAATTCACCCCTCCACTTT.

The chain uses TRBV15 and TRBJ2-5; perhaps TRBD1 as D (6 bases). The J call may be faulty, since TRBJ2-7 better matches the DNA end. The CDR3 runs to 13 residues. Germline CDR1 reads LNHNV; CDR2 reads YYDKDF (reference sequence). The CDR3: CATSRVTGSEQYF. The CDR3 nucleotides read TGTGCCACCAGCAGAGTTACAGGGTCCGAGCAGTACTTC.

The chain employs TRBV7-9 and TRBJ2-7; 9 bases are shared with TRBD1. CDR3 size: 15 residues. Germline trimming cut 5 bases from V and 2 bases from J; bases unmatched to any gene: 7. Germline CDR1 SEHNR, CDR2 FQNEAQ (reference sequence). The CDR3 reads CASSPAGQGTYEQYF. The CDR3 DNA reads TGTGCCAGCAGCCCCGCGGGACAGGGTACCTACGAGCAGTACTTC.

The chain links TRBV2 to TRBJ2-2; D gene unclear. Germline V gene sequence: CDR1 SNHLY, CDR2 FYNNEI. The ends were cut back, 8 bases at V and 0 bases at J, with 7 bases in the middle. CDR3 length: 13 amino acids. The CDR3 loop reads CASQTSNTGELFF. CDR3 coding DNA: TGTGCCAGCCAGACTTCGAACACCGGGGAGCTGTTTTTT.

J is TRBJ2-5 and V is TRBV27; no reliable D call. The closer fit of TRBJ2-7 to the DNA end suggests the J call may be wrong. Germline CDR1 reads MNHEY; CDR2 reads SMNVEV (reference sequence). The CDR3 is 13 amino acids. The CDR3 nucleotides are TGTGCCAGCAGTTTCTGGAGTAGTGCCGAGCAGTACTTC. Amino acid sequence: CASSFWSSAEQYF.

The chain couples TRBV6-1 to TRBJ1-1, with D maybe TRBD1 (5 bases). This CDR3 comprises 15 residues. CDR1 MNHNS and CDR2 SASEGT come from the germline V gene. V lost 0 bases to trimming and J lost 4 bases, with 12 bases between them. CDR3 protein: CASSEANTGGTEAFF. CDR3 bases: TGTGCCAGCAGTGAAGCTAATACGGGGGGCACTGAAGCTTTCTTT.

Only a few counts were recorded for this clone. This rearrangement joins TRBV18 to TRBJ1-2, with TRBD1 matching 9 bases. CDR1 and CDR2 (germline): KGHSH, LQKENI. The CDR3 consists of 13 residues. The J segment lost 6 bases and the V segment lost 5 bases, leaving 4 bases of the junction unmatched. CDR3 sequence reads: CASSVDRGNGYTF. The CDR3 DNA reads TGTGCCAGCTCAGTGGACAGGGGAAATGGCTACACCTTC.

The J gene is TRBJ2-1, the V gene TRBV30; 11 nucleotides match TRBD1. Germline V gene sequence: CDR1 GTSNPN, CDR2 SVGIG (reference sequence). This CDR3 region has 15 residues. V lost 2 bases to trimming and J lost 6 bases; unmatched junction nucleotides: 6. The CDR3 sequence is CAWSSGQGAPNEQFF. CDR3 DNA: TGTGCCTGGAGTTCAGGACAGGGGGCTCCCAATGAGCAGTTCTTC.

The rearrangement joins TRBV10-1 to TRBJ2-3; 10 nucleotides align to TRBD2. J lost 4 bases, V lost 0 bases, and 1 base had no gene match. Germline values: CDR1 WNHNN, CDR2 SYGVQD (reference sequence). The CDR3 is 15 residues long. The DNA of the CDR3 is TGCGCCAGCAGTGAGTCTAGCGGGGGGCCAGATACGCAGTATTTT. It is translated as CASSESSGGPDTQYF.

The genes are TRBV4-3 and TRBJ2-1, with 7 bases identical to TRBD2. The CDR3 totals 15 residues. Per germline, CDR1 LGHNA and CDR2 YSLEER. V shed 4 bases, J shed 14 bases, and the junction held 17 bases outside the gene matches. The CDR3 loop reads CASSLRGEGSCAKFF. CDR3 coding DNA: TGCGCCAGCAGCCTGAGAGGGGAGGGGAGTTGTGCTAAGTTCTTC.

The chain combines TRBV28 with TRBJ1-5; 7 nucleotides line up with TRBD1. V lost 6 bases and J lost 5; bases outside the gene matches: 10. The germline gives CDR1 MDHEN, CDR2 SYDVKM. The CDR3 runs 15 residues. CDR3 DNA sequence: TGTGCCAGCAGCCAGACAGGGTTTGGAGATCAGCCCCAGCATTTT. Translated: CASSQTGFGDQPQHF.

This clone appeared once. For the CDR3, the DNA is TGTGCCGCCAAGGTGGCTCGGGGACTTAATCAGCCCCAGCATTTT. It yields the protein CAAKVARGLNQPQHF. The chain combines TRBV11-2 with TRBJ1-5; possible D gene TRBD1, 5 bases. V was pared by 11 bases and J by 4 bases, with 21 bases between. This CDR3 is 15 amino acids long. The germline V gene has CDR1 SGHAT and CDR2 FQNNGV. Together with reference TRBV11-2 and TRBJ1-5, the CDR3 gives the full variable domain: EAGVAQSPRYKIIEKRQSVAFWCNPISGHATLYWYQQILGQGPKLLIQFQNNGVVDDSQLPKDRFSAERLKGVDSTLKIQPAKLEDSAVYLCAAKVARGLNQPQHFGDGTRLSIL.

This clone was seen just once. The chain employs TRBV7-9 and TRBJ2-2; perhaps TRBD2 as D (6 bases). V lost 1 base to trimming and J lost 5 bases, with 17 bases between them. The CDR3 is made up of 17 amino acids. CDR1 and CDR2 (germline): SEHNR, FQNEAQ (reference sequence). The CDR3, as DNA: TGTGCCAGCAGCTTAGGATTGGGACCCGCGGGGACCGGGGAGCTGTTTTTT. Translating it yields CASSLGLGPAGTGELFF.

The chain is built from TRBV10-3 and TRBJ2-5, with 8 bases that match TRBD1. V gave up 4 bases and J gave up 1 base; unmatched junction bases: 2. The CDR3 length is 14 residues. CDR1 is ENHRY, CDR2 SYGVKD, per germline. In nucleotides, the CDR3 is TGTGCCATCAGTGCCGACAGGGGCCAAGAGACCCAGTACTTC. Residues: CAISADRGQETQYF.

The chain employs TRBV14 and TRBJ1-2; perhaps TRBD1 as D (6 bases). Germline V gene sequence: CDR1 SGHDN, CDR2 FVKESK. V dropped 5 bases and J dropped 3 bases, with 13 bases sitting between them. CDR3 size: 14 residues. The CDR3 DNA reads TGTGCCAGCAGCTCCTCGACAGGATACTATGGCTACACCTTC. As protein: CASSSSTGYYGYTF.

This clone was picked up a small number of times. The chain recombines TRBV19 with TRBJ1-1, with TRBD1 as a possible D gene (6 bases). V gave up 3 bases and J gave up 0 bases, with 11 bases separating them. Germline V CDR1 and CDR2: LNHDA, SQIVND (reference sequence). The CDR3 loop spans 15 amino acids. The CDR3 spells CASSISQGMNTEAFF. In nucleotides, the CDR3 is TGTGCCAGTAGTATCTCACAGGGCATGAACACTGAAGCTTTCTTT.